This T cell receptor beta chain stems from a study of T cell changes during pregnancy in multiple sclerosis. Losses at the gene ends were 4 bases for V and 7 bases for J; bases not matched to a gene: 4. Germline-derived CDR1 and CDR2 are LNHDA and SQIVND (reference sequence). This CDR3 is built from 14 residues. Profiled with immunoSEQ multiplex PCR; TCRdb holds only in-frame clones, not every one. In the table there are fewer than 55,000 clones, around 90% of which are singletons. J is TRBJ1-6 and V is TRBV19; TRBD1 matches at 7 bases. The source material was peripheral blood, sampled after pregnancy. The sequence came from a female donor in good health, enrolled as a control in a pregnancy study. The CDR3 reads CASSTGTANSPLHF. The CDR3 bases are TGTGCCAGTAGTACCGGGACAGCAAATTCACCCCTCCACTTT. The full variable domain, in which reference TRBV19 and TRBJ1-6 provide the parts outside the CDR3, is DGGITQSPKYLFRKEGQNVTLSCEQNLNHDAMYWYRQDPGQGLRLIYYSQIVNDFQKGDIAEGYSVSREKKESFPLTVTSAQKNPTAFYLCASSTGTANSPLHFGNGTRLTVT.